This T cell receptor beta chain was identified in a study of CD8+CD57+ T cells in acquired aplastic anemia. Study as a whole: The DNA of sorted CD4+ and CD8+ cells averaged 3.2 ug. Among healthy donors, CD4+ cells averaged about 11 million reads. Whole-study results and caveats: Significant differences in CD8+ Simpson's diversity were not observed between patients and controls. Patients and controls shared 25 to 35 CD8+ CDR3 sequences, highly expressed in patients.

This clonotype showed up just a few times. Its antigen is not known. For CDR3 and TCR beta VDJ profiling, genomic DNA was the template used. Each CDR3 protein is one row after TCRdb ran MiXCR on the reads. The table lists 190,000 or so distinct CDR3 sequences, around 60% of them singletons. The V and J ends lost 2 bases and 5 bases, in that order; junction bases with no gene match: 1. Germline V lookup: CDR1 KGHSH, CDR2 LQKENI. The CDR3 is made up of 14 amino acids. This chain joins TRBV18 and TRBJ2-1, with 9 positions matching TRBD2. The sample was sorted CD4+, CD8+, or CD8+CD57+ T cells (not recorded which) from PBMCs. The clonotype was recovered from a human donor in good health. The CDR3 is CASSPGTSHNEQFF. The CDR3 DNA sequence: TGTGCCAGCTCACCAGGGACTAGCCACAATGAGCAGTTCTTC. Together with reference TRBV18 and TRBJ2-1, the CDR3 gives the full variable domain: NAGVMQNPRHLVRRRGQEARLRCSPMKGHSHVYWYRQLPEEGLKFMVYLQKENIIDESGMPKERFSAEFPKEGPSILRIQQVVRGDSAAYFCASSPGTSHNEQFFGPGTRLTVL.